The TCR beta chain described here comes from a study of CD8+ T cells in alopecia areata. Findings and caveats of the study: Especially in alopecia totalis/universalis, lesional scalp showed greater clonality than normal scalp did. Tofacitinib delivered significant drops in scalp clonality and in expanded CD8+ clones among the top 100.

From germline, CDR1 is MNHNY and CDR2 SVGAGI (reference sequence). Trimming stripped 0 bases from V and 5 bases from J, with 14 bases between. The CDR3 contains 15 residues. The sample's treatment: oral pan-JAK inhibitor, 5-10 mg twice daily. On this clone itself: What it binds is unknown.

The authors extracted RNA and reverse transcribed it into cDNA as the sequencing template. The repertoire was sequenced with immunoSEQ multiplex PCR; TCRdb's copy has only in-frame clones and lacks some. The data show 140,000 to 150,000 clones, about 56% seen once. Sequenced material: CD8+ T cells sorted from blood, taken at week 4, from a patient treated with tofacitinib. The sequence came from a human donor with alopecia areata. V and J are TRBV6-6 and TRBJ2-7, with a weak D call TRBD1 (6 bases). The CDR3 sequence: CASSYSLGGRDEQYF. The CDR3 DNA is TGTGCCAGCAGTTACTCGCTAGGGGGAAGGGACGAGCAGTACTTC.